The 24 T cell receptor beta chains presented below share a single source sample, sequenced in a study of T cell changes during pregnancy in multiple sclerosis. Libraries were prepared by immunoSEQ multiplex PCR; TCRdb keeps only in-frame clonotypes and omits some of them. Here the sample spans 90,000 or so clones, 91% being singletons. The sample consisted of peripheral blood, taken before pregnancy. The source is a female donor with multiple sclerosis, enrolled in a pregnancy study.

J is TRBJ2-7 and V is TRBV18, with 7 nucleotides matching TRBD2. J gave up 5 bases and V 3 bases, and 10 bases lay outside the gene matches. Germline-derived CDR1 and CDR2 are KGHSH and LQKENI. This CDR3 comprises 15 residues. The CDR3 nucleotides read TGTGCCAGCTCACCCCTCCCAAGACTAGCCCACGAGCAGTACTTC. Its translation: CASSPLPRLAHEQYF.

The V call is TRBV5-1, the J call TRBJ2-1; 10 bases map to TRBD2. Germline V gives CDR1 SGHRS, CDR2 YFSETQ. The V gene end was trimmed by 4 bases and the J gene end by 8 bases; junction bases not matched to a gene: 12. The CDR3 sequence is 16 residues long. For the CDR3, the DNA is TGCGCCAGCAGCCCCGCTTTGCTAGCGGGGGTTGATGAGCAGTTCTTC. Amino acid sequence: CASSPALLAGVDEQFF.

This clone was observed once. This chain connects TRBV14 to TRBJ1-3; D remains ambiguous. Germline-derived CDR1 and CDR2 are SGHDN and FVKESK. The V and J ends lost 0 bases and 0 bases respectively, with 9 bases between them. This CDR3 region has 16 residues. This CDR3 is CASSQDLASSGNTIYF. The DNA for the CDR3 is TGTGCCAGCAGCCAAGATTTAGCGAGCTCTGGAAACACCATATATTTT.

For the CDR3, the DNA is TGTGCCAGCAGTGAGGAGGGGGCGAGTAATGAAAAACTGTTTTTT. Its translation: CASSEEGASNEKLFF. The chain recombines TRBV2 with TRBJ1-4; 7 nucleotides align to TRBD1. Germline lookup yields CDR1 SNHLY and CDR2 FYNNEI. The CDR3 runs to 15 residues. J was trimmed by 4 bases and V by 3 bases; bases with no gene match: 5.

A single count supports this clone. The chain has TRBV19 and TRBJ2-4; 8 nucleotides agree with TRBD1. Germline V gene lookup returns CDR1 LNHDA and CDR2 SQIVND (reference sequence). The CDR3 covers 18 residues. The V segment lost 5 bases and the J segment 3 bases; nucleotides outside the gene matches: 15. CDR3 sequence: CASSRPLKQGGVKNIQYF. In DNA form, the CDR3 reads TGTGCCAGTAGTCGACCATTAAAACAGGGGGGCGTCAAAAACATTCAGTACTTC.

The rearrangement links TRBV5-1 to TRBJ2-7, with TRBD1 matching over 9 bases. This CDR3 has 14 amino acids. V shed 5 bases and J 4 bases; nucleotides not matched to a gene: 7. Per the germline V gene, CDR1 is SGHRS and CDR2 is YFSETQ. The CDR3 protein is CASRTGGSLYEQYF. The CDR3 DNA sequence: TGCGCCAGCAGGACAGGGGGTTCCCTGTACGAGCAGTACTTC.

The J gene is TRBJ1-3, the V gene TRBV9; possibly TRBD1 for D (5 bases). Trimming pared 1 base from V and 4 bases from J, leaving 9 bases between. Germline V gene data show CDR1 as SGDLS and CDR2 as YYNGEE. This CDR3 spans 14 amino acids. CDR3 sequence: CASSVPGWGNTIYF. In DNA, the CDR3 is TGTGCCAGCAGCGTACCAGGGTGGGGAAACACCATATATTTT.

The V gene is TRBV27, the J gene TRBJ1-5; D perhaps matches TRBD1 (6 bases). The CDR3 runs 14 residues. CDR1 is MNHEY, CDR2 SMNVEV, per germline (reference sequence). V lost 5 bases and J lost 2, with 10 bases in between. The CDR3 DNA sequence: TGTGCCAGCAGTATTCGACAGGGCAATCAGCCCCAGCATTTT. Protein product: CASSIRQGNQPQHF.

V and J are TRBV9 and TRBJ2-7, with D maybe TRBD1 (5 bases). The CDR3 consists of 14 residues. Germline lookup yields CDR1 SGDLS and CDR2 YYNGEE. Trimming pared 3 bases from V and 0 bases from J, leaving 10 bases between. The CDR3 sequence: CASSAPQDSYEQYF. CDR3 sequence (DNA): TGTGCCAGCAGCGCACCACAGGACTCCTACGAGCAGTACTTC.

V and J are TRBV29-1 and TRBJ1-1; 7 bases agree with TRBD1. Per the germline V gene, CDR1 is SQVTM and CDR2 is ANQGSEA. The CDR3 length is 12 residues. V shed 0 bases and J 10 bases; nucleotides not matched to a gene: 5. The DNA of the CDR3 is TGCAGCGTTGAAGACTTGGGACAGAGAGCTTTCTTT. Its translation: CSVEDLGQRAFF.

The chain combines TRBV21-1 with TRBJ2-1; the table assigns TRBD1, which was not confirmed against the DNA. TRBV21-1 is listed as a pseudogene. The CDR3 totals 15 residues. Here the CDR3 DNA reads TGTGCCAGCACCTCTCCTGAGGACAGGTACAATGAGCAGTTCTTC. Amino acid sequence: CASTSPEDRYNEQFF.

The CDR3 here is CASRPSGTSFNEQFF. The CDR3 nucleotides read TGTGCCAGCAGGCCTTCTGGGACTAGCTTCAATGAGCAGTTCTTC. The genes are TRBV7-8 and TRBJ2-1; 9 positions match TRBD2. Germline V CDR1 and CDR2: SGHVS, FQNEAQ. The CDR3 contains 15 residues. Trimming took 6 bases from V and 6 from J; bases not matched to a gene: 9. Together with reference TRBV7-8 and TRBJ2-1, the CDR3 gives the full variable domain: GAGVSQSPRYKVAKRGQDVALRCDPISGHVSLFWYQQALGQGPEFLTYFQNEAQLDKSGLPSDRFFAERPEGSVSTLKIQRTQQEDSAVYLCASRPSGTSFNEQFFGPGTRLTVL.

The rearrangement uses TRBV10-3 and TRBJ2-7, with D possibly TRBD2 on 6 matching bases. CDR1 ENHRY and CDR2 SYGVKD come from the germline V gene. The CDR3 is 12 residues long. V was trimmed by 8 bases and J by 2 bases, leaving 10 bases between them. The CDR3 DNA reads as TGTGCCATCCGGGACTCCACCTACGAGCAGTACTTC. Translating it yields CAIRDSTYEQYF.

The V call is TRBV19, the J call TRBJ1-2; possible D gene TRBD1, 5 bases. The CDR3 runs 14 residues. V was trimmed by 3 bases and J by 4 bases, leaving 12 bases between them. In germline, CDR1 is LNHDA, CDR2 SQIVND (reference sequence). CDR3 nucleotide sequence: TGTGCCAGTAGTATTTCGGGGGGACTCTATGGCTACACCTTC. Translation: CASSISGGLYGYTF.

The chain couples TRBV6-1 to TRBJ2-7, with D tentatively TRBD2 (6 bases). The CDR3 totals 14 residues. V lost 1 base, J lost 3 bases, and 10 bases lay in between. CDR1 and CDR2 (germline): MNHNS, SASEGT. As DNA, the CDR3 is TGTGCCAGCAGTGAAGACATGGACTACTACGAGCAGTACTTC. It yields the protein CASSEDMDYYEQYF.

The V and J genes are TRBV6-6 and TRBJ2-3; 7 positions agree with TRBD1. CDR3 size: 14 residues. The V and J ends lost 5 bases and 3 bases, in that order; junction bases with no gene match: 5. CDR1 MNHNY and CDR2 SVGAGI come from the germline V gene (reference sequence). CDR3 region: CASSRDSLTDTQYF. CDR3 in DNA: TGTGCCAGCAGTAGGGACAGTCTAACAGATACGCAGTATTTT.

The chain recombines TRBV6-5 with TRBJ1-2; D gene uncertain. V lost 8 bases and J lost 7, with 23 bases in between. CDR1 is MNHEY, CDR2 SVGAGI, per germline. The CDR3 has 15 residues. The CDR3 reads CASRSARVSVGGYTF. The CDR3 DNA reads as TGTGCCAGCCGTTCCGCGAGGGTGTCAGTCGGTGGCTACACCTTC.

The chain uses TRBV25-1 and TRBJ2-5; 11 bases are shared with TRBD1. CDR1 and CDR2 (germline): MGHDK, SYGVNS. The trim removed 8 bases at V and 6 bases at J, leaving 8 bases unmatched. CDR3 length equals 14 residues. The CDR3 DNA sequence: TGTGCCAGCGCCCCCGGACAGGGGGCCAAGACCCAGTACTTC. The encoded protein is CASAPGQGAKTQYF.

The CDR3: CASSEGTSGSNEQFF. CDR3 DNA: TGTGCCAGCAGTGAAGGGACTAGCGGGAGCAATGAGCAGTTCTTC. The chain is built from TRBV27 and TRBJ2-1; 14 positions agree with TRBD2. V was pared by 5 bases and J by 6 bases, with 3 bases of the junction left unmatched. CDR1 is MNHEY and CDR2 is SMNVEV in the germline V gene (reference sequence). This CDR3 region has 15 residues.

The chain employs TRBV14 and TRBJ1-1; D is possibly TRBD1 (6 bases). Germline CDR1 reads SGHDN; CDR2 reads FVKESK. The CDR3 loop spans 14 amino acids. Trimming shortened V by 3 bases and J by 0 bases, and 8 bases separated the two germline ends. CDR3 DNA sequence: TGTGCCAGCAGCCACCAGGGGCTGAACACTGAAGCTTTCTTT. Its translation: CASSHQGLNTEAFF.

The gene calls are TRBV11-2 and TRBJ1-1; no clear D gene. This CDR3 has 12 amino acids. Per germline, CDR1 SGHAT and CDR2 FQNNGV. The V and J ends lost 4 bases and 7 bases respectively, with 10 bases between them. In DNA form, the CDR3 reads TGTGCCAGCAGCTCCGGGTATGGTGAAGCTTTCTTT. Its translation is CASSSGYGEAFF.

V and J are TRBV6-5 and TRBJ2-2; a possible D gene is TRBD1 (5 bases). The germline V and J ends were trimmed by 5 bases and 7 bases, with 17 bases remaining between them. From germline, CDR1 is MNHEY and CDR2 SVGAGI. The CDR3 covers 15 residues. Written as DNA, the CDR3 is TGTGCCAGCAGTCCAAAACCCCAGGGCATCGGGGAGCTGTTTTTT. Protein: CASSPKPQGIGELFF.

This sequence joins TRBV15 and TRBJ2-7; D unclear. The germline V gene has CDR1 LNHNV and CDR2 YYDKDF (reference sequence). The CDR3 covers 16 residues. Trimming shortened V by 1 base and J by 7 bases, and 20 bases separated the two germline ends. The CDR3 sequence is CATSRAVGVWKGEQYF. In DNA, the CDR3 is TGTGCCACCAGCAGAGCCGTCGGAGTCTGGAAAGGAGAGCAGTACTTC.

This chain links TRBV15 with TRBJ1-1; 8 bases are a match to TRBD1. CDR1 is LNHNV and CDR2 is YYDKDF in the germline V gene (reference sequence). The CDR3 spans 13 residues. The V and J ends lost 1 base and 11 bases, in that order; junction bases with no gene match: 6. CDR3 sequence reads: CATSRGTGRGAFF. The CDR3, as DNA: TGTGCCACCAGCAGAGGGACAGGGAGGGGGGCTTTCTTT. The whole variable domain, filled in from reference TRBV15 and TRBJ1-1, reads DAMVIQNPRYQVTQFGKPVTLSCSQTLNHNVMYWYQQKSSQAPKLLFHYYDKDFNNEADTPDNFQSRRPNTSFCFLDIRSPGLGDTAMYLCATSRGTGRGAFFGQGTRLTVV.